The source of this T cell receptor beta chain is a study of blood T cell dynamics during melanoma immunotherapy. Study as a whole: Patients with metastatic melanoma got pembrolizumab or nivolumab-ipilimumab as first-line care.

Time point: week 3, after first cycle of checkpoint inhibitor. CDR3 length equals 17 residues. After removal of 0 bases from V and 7 bases from J, the junction contained 9 bases not matched to a gene. In germline, CDR1 is LGHNA, CDR2 YSLEER. This clone was observed a single time. Produced via immunoSEQ multiplex PCR; TCRdb's table is partial and in-frame only. In the table there are roughly 9,900 clones, about 87% of which are singletons. This TCR derives from a human donor with melanoma. The chain employs TRBV4-3 and TRBJ2-1; 10 bases match TRBD2. The sequenced sample was blood, obtained from a patient treated with checkpoint blockade. CDR3 protein: CASSQDTPSGGRNEQFF. For the CDR3, the DNA is TGCGCCAGCAGCCAAGATACCCCTAGCGGGGGTAGGAATGAGCAGTTCTTC.